These 17 T cell receptor beta chains share one sample of origin, sequenced in a study of blood T cell repertoires in COVID-19. The protocol was immunoSEQ multiplex PCR, while the TCRdb copy is restricted to in-frame clones and leaves out a portion. The sample shows roughly 350,000 clones, around nine tenths of them seen only once. Material: peripheral blood. The source is a woman younger than 35 who had recovered from COVID-19.

The chain is built from TRBV9 and TRBJ2-1, with TRBD1 matching over 9 bases. V dropped 3 bases and J dropped 3; count of bases not matched to a gene: 4. The V gene's germline CDR1 is SGDLS and CDR2 YYNGEE. The CDR3 loop spans 15 amino acids. The CDR3 DNA sequence: TGTGCCAGCAGCGAGACAGGGGGATTCTACAATGAGCAGTTCTTC. As protein: CASSETGGFYNEQFF.

The chain uses TRBV2 and TRBJ1-2; 8 nucleotides match TRBD1. CDR3 length equals 12 residues. Germline V lookup: CDR1 SNHLY, CDR2 FYNNEI. Trimming at V came to 6 bases and at J to 8 bases, leaving 5 bases not matched to a gene. CDR3: CASRRDRPGYTF. Here the CDR3 DNA reads TGTGCCAGCAGAAGGGACAGGCCGGGCTACACCTTC.

V is TRBV21-1 and J is TRBJ2-7; the table gives TRBD2 as D, unverified against the DNA. TRBV21-1 is listed as a pseudogene. The CDR3 is 15 amino acids. The DNA of the CDR3 is TGTGCCAGCAGCAAATTATCAGCTAGCTCCTACGAGCAGTACGTC. Its translation is CASSKLSASSYEQYV.

The chain is built from TRBV21-1 and TRBJ2-7; no check of the table's D call, TRBD2, against the DNA was made. TRBV21-1 constitutes a pseudogene. The CDR3 has 19 amino acids. The CDR3 DNA is TGTGCCAGCAGCAAAGCTAGACCGACTAGCGGGAGGAGGACGAGCGAGCAGTACGTC. It codes for CASSKARPTSGRRTSEQYV.

Note on this clone: The sample contains more than one DNA sequence encoding this CDR3. For the CDR3, the DNA is TGTGCCAGCAGTCGGGACTTTTACAATGAGCAGTTCTTC. Residues: CASSRDFYNEQFF. The chain is built from TRBV6-5 and TRBJ2-1; D possibly corresponds to TRBD2 (6 bases). This CDR3 has 13 residues. V gave up 5 bases and J gave up 4 bases, with 9 bases separating them. Germline-derived CDR1 and CDR2 are MNHEY and SVGAGI.

The chain couples TRBV27 to TRBJ2-1, with D tentatively TRBD2 (6 bases). The CDR3 length is 17 residues. CDR1 MNHEY and CDR2 SMNVEV come from the germline V gene (reference sequence). Trimming pared 6 bases from V and 7 bases from J, leaving 25 bases between. Here the CDR3 DNA reads TGTGCCAGCAGGATAACCTTTAGCGGCCTCGAGGGAAATGAGCAGTTCTTC. It yields the protein CASRITFSGLEGNEQFF.

CDR3 protein: CASSPGDLNYGYTF. CDR3 nucleotides: TGTGCCAGCAGCCCAGGGGACCTTAACTATGGCTACACCTTC. The chain employs TRBV5-4 and TRBJ1-2; D is possibly TRBD1 (6 bases). This CDR3 is 14 amino acids long. The germline gives CDR1 SGHNT, CDR2 YYREEE (reference sequence). V was clipped by 4 bases and J by 1 base, with 11 bases between them.

This chain joins TRBV19 and TRBJ2-1; 8 nucleotides agree with TRBD2. The length of the CDR3 is 16 residues. J lost 15 bases, V lost 6 bases, and 22 bases had no gene match. In germline, CDR1 is LNHDA, CDR2 SQIVND (reference sequence). The CDR3 DNA reads as TGTGCCAGTAGCTCCGGGAGGGCCCTCTCCCTTGCTGAGTGGTTCTTC. Its protein is CASSSGRALSLAEWFF.

J is TRBJ2-1 and V is TRBV24-1, with 9 bases fitting TRBD1. This CDR3 has 16 residues. J gave up 8 bases and V 6 bases, and 13 bases lay outside the gene matches. CDR1 is KGHDR, CDR2 SFDVKD, per germline. This CDR3 reads CATSRDRVTPADEQFF. CDR3 in DNA: TGTGCCACCAGTAGGGACAGGGTCACCCCCGCCGATGAGCAGTTCTTC.

This clone has only a few counts. The rearrangement joins TRBV7-2 to TRBJ1-1; D gene ambiguous. CDR1 is SGHTA, CDR2 FQGNSA, per germline. CDR3 size: 11 residues. V shed 5 bases and J shed 2 bases, with 3 bases lying between them. The CDR3: CASSLNTEAFF. The DNA of the CDR3 is TGTGCCAGCAGCCTAAACACTGAAGCTTTCTTT.

The genes are TRBV30 and TRBJ2-1; D is possibly TRBD2 (5 bases). Germline CDR1 reads GTSNPN; CDR2 reads SVGIG (reference sequence). The germline V and J ends were trimmed by 0 bases and 4 bases, with 10 bases remaining between them. The CDR3 length is 14 residues. CDR3 sequence (DNA): TGTGCCTGGAGTGTTCTAGCTAATTACAATGAGCAGTTCTTC. Residues: CAWSVLANYNEQFF.

The chain uses TRBV18 and TRBJ1-4; the match to TRBD1 covers 7 bases. Trimming took 4 bases from V and 8 from J; bases not matched to a gene: 4. Germline loops: CDR1 KGHSH, CDR2 LQKENI. This CDR3 is built from 13 residues. CDR3 loop: CASSLQGEEKLFF. CDR3 coding DNA: TGTGCCAGCTCACTCCAGGGGGAAGAAAAACTGTTTTTT.

J is TRBJ2-5 and V is TRBV4-1; 9 positions match TRBD2. V was clipped by 1 base and J by 0 bases; unmatched bases: 3. The germline V gene encodes CDR1 MGHRA and CDR2 YSYEKL. The CDR3 contains 16 residues. The CDR3 nucleotides read TGCGCCAGCAGCCAAGGACTAGCGGAGTACCAAGAGACCCAGTACTTC. Protein: CASSQGLAEYQETQYF.

V usage is TRBV20-1 and J usage is TRBJ2-7; 7 bases match TRBD1. Germline trimming cut 6 bases from V and 7 bases from J; bases unmatched to any gene: 6. Germline CDR1 and CDR2: DFQATT and SNEGSKA (reference sequence). This CDR3 is built from 11 residues. CDR3 protein: CSASDRAEQYV. The CDR3 nucleotides read TGCAGTGCATCCGACAGGGCGGAGCAGTACGTC.

The genes are TRBV5-4 and TRBJ2-3; a possible D gene is TRBD1 (6 bases). This CDR3 is built from 16 residues. Germline V gives CDR1 SGHNT, CDR2 YYREEE (reference sequence). V was trimmed by 4 bases and J by 1 base, leaving 16 bases between them. In DNA, the CDR3 is TGTGCCAGCAGCCCGTTGCCGAAGGGGGGCACAGATACGCAGTATTTT. It encodes CASSPLPKGGTDTQYF. Filled out from reference TRBV5-4 and TRBJ2-3, the complete variable domain reads ETGVTQSPTHLIKTRGQQVTLRCSSQSGHNTVSWYQQALGQGPQFIFQYYREEENGRGNFPPRFSGLQFPNYSSELNVNALELDDSALYLCASSPLPKGGTDTQYFGPGTRLTVL.

The J gene is TRBJ2-1, the V gene TRBV19; D possibly corresponds to TRBD2 (6 bases). The CDR3 has 15 residues. CDR1 LNHDA and CDR2 SQIVND come from the germline V gene (reference sequence). The V end lost 7 bases, the J end lost 3 bases, and 16 bases lay between the germline ends. The CDR3 DNA sequence: TGTGCCAGTACCCTTCGACTAGGGGACTACAATGAGCAGTTCTTC. Its translation is CASTLRLGDYNEQFF.

This clone was recorded once. This chain connects TRBV7-6 to TRBJ1-3, with D perhaps matching TRBD1 (6 bases). The germline CDR1 and CDR2 sequences are SGHVS and FNYEAQ. This CDR3 contains 13 residues. The V end was cut by 4 bases, the J end by 4 bases, with 8 bases between. CDR3 nucleotide sequence: TGTGCCAGCAGCTGGACAGAAGGAAACACCATATATTTT. Translated, it gives CASSWTEGNTIYF.